Sequencing of this T cell receptor beta chain was carried out in a study of shared clonotypes between healthy human individuals. Study summary: Every donor yielded three CD4 naive, three CD4 memory, two CD8 naive and one CD8 memory plate.

Per germline, CDR1 SNHLY and CDR2 FYNNEI. CDR3 length: 13 residues. Trimming pared 6 bases from V and 6 bases from J, leaving 12 bases between. The method was immunoSEQ multiplex PCR; TCRdb's version includes in-frame clones alone and lacks a portion of them. This repertoire shows about 2,200,000 clones, about 93% found once; its top ten account for under 2%. CD8 cells regarded as naive lacked CD45RO, were positively chosen for CCR7, and omitted terminally differentiated effector memory CD45RA+ cells. In this sample, this clone turned up once. The rearrangement joins TRBV2 to TRBJ2-1; D gene uncertain. The source is a man between 18 and 29 years old in good health. Some clones in this sample may be carry-over from other donors' samples. Sequencing input: naive CD8+ T cells from PBMCs. The CDR3 spells CASSGRSGNEQFF. The CDR3 DNA follows: TGTGCCAGCAGCGGCAGGTCCGGCAATGAGCAGTTCTTC.